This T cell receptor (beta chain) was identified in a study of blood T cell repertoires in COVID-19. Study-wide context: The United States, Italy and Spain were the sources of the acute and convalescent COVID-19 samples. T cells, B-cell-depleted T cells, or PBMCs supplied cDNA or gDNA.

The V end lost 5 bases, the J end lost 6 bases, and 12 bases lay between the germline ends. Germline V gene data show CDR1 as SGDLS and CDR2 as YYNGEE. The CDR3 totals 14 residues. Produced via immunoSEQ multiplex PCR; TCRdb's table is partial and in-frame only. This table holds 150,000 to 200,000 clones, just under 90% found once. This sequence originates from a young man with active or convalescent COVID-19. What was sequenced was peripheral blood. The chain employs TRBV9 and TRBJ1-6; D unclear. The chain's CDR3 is CASSRGQLNSPLHF. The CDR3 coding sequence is TGTGCCAGCAGTCGCGGGCAGCTTAATTCACCCCTCCACTTT.